This passage covers 19 T cell receptor beta chains from one sample sequenced in a study of blood T cell repertoires in COVID-19 (TCRdb year 2020). Library creation used the immunoSEQ multiplex PCR assay. The source is immuneACCESS, and TCRdb retained only in-frame sequences with V and J called. Part of the clones is not carried over; for the studies checked, unresolved V genes explain less than half of this, and the remainder is unexplained. This sample comprises roughly 80,000 clones, 84% of them detected only once. The ten most abundant clones make up 3.5% of the sample. Sequencing input: peripheral blood. The receptor source for this set is a man between 50 and 59 years old with acute or convalescent COVID-19.

The chain uses TRBV5-1 and TRBJ2-5; TRBD1 matches at 10 bases. The CDR3 spans 14 residues. In germline, CDR1 is SGHRS, CDR2 YFSETQ. V lost 4 bases to trimming and J lost 9 bases; unmatched junction nucleotides: 9. For the CDR3, the DNA is TGCGCCAGCAGCCTGGGGACAGGGGAGATTCCCCAGTACTTC. This codes for CASSLGTGEIPQYF.

This clone was seen a single time. V usage is TRBV25-1 and J usage is TRBJ2-2, with 10 bases that match TRBD2. CDR1 is MGHDK, CDR2 SYGVNS, per germline. V lost 6 bases and J lost 6; bases outside the gene matches: 13. The CDR3 sequence is 17 residues long. In DNA form, the CDR3 reads TGTGCCAGCAGCCGCGGGTACCTAGCGGGAGAATCCGGGGAGCTGTTTTTT. Protein sequence: CASSRGYLAGESGELFF.

Concerning this clone: Germline is not matched at one junction end, which may reflect a read error. V is TRBV6-5 and J is TRBJ1-1; unclear D gene. The DNA end is a closer match to TRBJ2-2, so the J assignment may be wrong. Germline V gene lookup returns CDR1 MNHEY and CDR2 SVGAGI. The CDR3 totals 14 residues. CDR3 residues: CASRYGMATGELFF. CDR3 DNA: TGTGCCAGCCGTTACGGAATGGCCACCGGGGAGCTGTTTTTT.

The chain links TRBV24-1 to TRBJ2-1; 7 bases agree with TRBD2. This CDR3 is built from 16 residues. Looked up from germline, CDR1 is KGHDR and CDR2 is SFDVKD. With 0 bases clipped from V and 0 bases from J, the junction kept 1 base outside the gene matches. The CDR3 protein is CATSDLRLASYNEQFF. As DNA, the CDR3 is TGTGCCACCAGTGATTTGAGACTAGCCTCCTACAATGAGCAGTTCTTC.

This chain connects TRBV4-3 to TRBJ1-1, with unresolved D. Trimming shortened V by 1 base and J by 8 bases, and 14 bases separated the two germline ends. Per the germline V gene, CDR1 is LGHNA and CDR2 is YSLEER. This CDR3 spans 14 amino acids. Here the CDR3 DNA reads TGCGCCAGCAGCCAAGTACGTACGAGAGTGGAAGCTTTCTTT. Protein sequence: CASSQVRTRVEAFF.

The chain uses TRBV11-3 and TRBJ1-1; D is unclear. The germline gives CDR1 SGHNT, CDR2 YENEEA. V lost 0 bases and J 8 bases, leaving 10 bases between the germline ends. The CDR3 runs 13 residues. CDR3 protein: CASSLDLAVEAFF. The DNA of the CDR3 is TGTGCCAGCAGCTTAGATCTGGCAGTAGAAGCTTTCTTT.

This chain connects TRBV9 to TRBJ2-3; 7 bases map to TRBD2. CDR1 SGDLS and CDR2 YYNGEE come from the germline V gene. Germline trimming cut 0 bases from V and 6 bases from J; bases unmatched to any gene: 4. This CDR3 comprises 14 residues. The CDR3 DNA follows: TGTGCCAGCAGCGTAGCTACCGGGGGGGATACGCAGTATTTT. Translating gives CASSVATGGDTQYF.

The chain is built from TRBV28 and TRBJ1-5; D is ambiguous. The CDR3 spans 13 residues. Trimming stripped 10 bases from V and 0 bases from J, with 10 bases between. Germline values: CDR1 MDHEN, CDR2 SYDVKM. The CDR3 DNA reads as TGTGCCACCTCGGCGGATAGCAATCAGCCCCAGCATTTT. It codes for CATSADSNQPQHF.

The rearrangement links TRBV4-3 to TRBJ1-1, with D hard to call. V gave up 0 bases and J gave up 1 base, with 3 bases separating them. The germline CDR1 and CDR2 sequences are LGHNA and YSLEER. CDR3 length: 13 residues. The CDR3 DNA follows: TGCGCCAGCAGCCAAGACAGGAACACTGAAGCTTTCTTT. Its protein product is CASSQDRNTEAFF.

Only a few counts were recorded for this clone. The V call is TRBV29-1, the J call TRBJ2-2; 8 bases fit TRBD2. The germline V gene has CDR1 SQVTM and CDR2 ANQGSEA. There are 14 residues in the CDR3. V gave up 8 bases and J gave up 4 bases; unmatched junction bases: 9. CDR3 sequence: CSFRAGGSTGELFF. For the CDR3, the DNA is TGCAGCTTCCGGGCGGGGGGATCCACCGGGGAGCTGTTTTTT.

This clone was recorded once. A junction end diverges from the germline sequence, so it may reflect a read error. The V gene is TRBV7-9, the J gene TRBJ2-1, with 10 bases aligning to TRBD1. The CDR3 has 15 amino acids. Germline CDR1 SEHNR, CDR2 FQNEAQ (reference sequence). The CDR3 sequence is CASSVAGTGVNEQFF. The CDR3 region has the DNA TGTGCCAGCAGCGTAGCCGGGACAGGGGTAAATGAGCAGTTCTTC.

Here the CDR3 reads CASSLANRGGTGELFF. The CDR3 nucleotides read TGTGCCAGCAGCTTAGCGAACCGGGGGGGCACCGGGGAGCTGTTTTTT. V usage is TRBV7-8 and J usage is TRBJ2-2; 8 nucleotides align to TRBD2. The length of the CDR3 is 16 residues. Germline CDR1 reads SGHVS; CDR2 reads FQNEAQ. The trim removed 0 bases at V and 4 bases at J, leaving 4 bases unmatched.

Concerning this clone: The sample has other DNA sequences that encode this CDR3 too. The genes are TRBV27 and TRBJ1-5; 8 nucleotides agree with TRBD1. J was trimmed by 1 base and V by 5 bases; bases with no gene match: 4. The CDR3 totals 15 residues. Germline V gene lookup returns CDR1 MNHEY and CDR2 SMNVEV (reference sequence). The CDR3 DNA is TGTGCCAGCAGTCTCGGACAGGGCAGCAATCAGCCCCAGCATTTT. It specifies CASSLGQGSNQPQHF.

The chain couples TRBV19 to TRBJ2-7; 7 bases map to TRBD1. V lost 8 bases, J lost 3 bases, and 7 bases stayed unmatched. From germline, CDR1 is LNHDA and CDR2 SQIVND (reference sequence). The CDR3 is 13 residues long. The CDR3 protein is CASREGGGYEQYF. CDR3 in DNA: TGTGCCAGTCGTGAAGGGGGCGGCTACGAGCAGTACTTC.

V is TRBV6-6 and J is TRBJ1-6; no reliable D call. Trimming removed 11 bases from V and 7 bases from J, with 15 bases in between. Germline V lookup: CDR1 MNHNY, CDR2 SVGAGI (reference sequence). The CDR3 has 13 residues. For the CDR3, the DNA is TGTGCCGGAGGGAGTTACGGGAATTCACCCCTCCACTTT. Translation: CAGGSYGNSPLHF.

In nucleotides, the CDR3 is TGCAGCGTTGAAGATATCAACACTGAAGCTTTCTTT. It is translated as CSVEDINTEAFF. V is TRBV29-1 and J is TRBJ1-1, with D uncertain. This CDR3 has 12 residues. The V end was cut by 0 bases, the J end by 2 bases, with 4 bases between. The germline gives CDR1 SQVTM, CDR2 ANQGSEA.

The V gene is TRBV9, the J gene TRBJ2-1; 7 bases align to TRBD2. The germline V gene has CDR1 SGDLS and CDR2 YYNGEE. The CDR3 is 16 amino acids. The V and J ends lost 3 bases and 8 bases, in that order; junction bases with no gene match: 14. This chain's CDR3 is CASSGGGTSPWDEQFF. The CDR3 DNA follows: TGTGCCAGCAGCGGGGGAGGGACTTCCCCTTGGGATGAGCAGTTCTTC.

The CDR3 is CATSVRQNEQFF. The CDR3 DNA reads TGTGCCACCAGTGTGAGACAAAATGAGCAGTTCTTC. The chain carries TRBV24-1 and TRBJ2-1, with D uncertain. CDR3 size: 12 residues. Germline CDR1 reads KGHDR; CDR2 reads SFDVKD. The V and J ends lost 5 bases and 7 bases respectively, with 8 bases between them.

This rearrangement joins TRBV19 to TRBJ2-1, with 7 bases matching TRBD2. This CDR3 has 11 residues. J gave up 14 bases and V 7 bases, and 8 bases lay outside the gene matches. In germline, CDR1 is LNHDA, CDR2 SQIVND (reference sequence). The CDR3 is CASNDGTMEFF. The DNA for the CDR3 is TGTGCCAGTAATGATGGGACTATGGAGTTCTTC.